The 18 T cell receptor beta chains in this list originate from one sample, sequenced in a study of sequential checkpoint blockade in melanoma. Treatment of the sample: randomized to nivolumab then ipilimumab (arm A) or the reverse (arm B). Clones were read by immunoSEQ multiplex PCR, and TCRdb kept only the in-frame ones, dropping some. The data show under 4,000 clones, with around 60% seen just once and roughly 20% held by the top ten. Sample: CD8+ T cells sorted from blood (inferred from file names), taken from a patient given nivolumab and ipilimumab in sequence. These TCRs come from a human donor with melanoma.

V is TRBV7-9 and J is TRBJ1-1, with no clear D. The germline V and J ends were trimmed by 1 base and 11 bases, with 17 bases remaining between them. The CDR3 length is 14 residues. Germline CDR1 is SEHNR and CDR2 is FQNEAQ (reference sequence). Written as DNA, the CDR3 is TGTGCCAGCAGCTTAGTAGGTATCGAGGTCTGGGCTTTCTTT. Translating gives CASSLVGIEVWAFF.

The chain combines TRBV2 with TRBJ2-7, with 11 bases matching TRBD2. J gave up 2 bases and V 3 bases, and 3 bases lay outside the gene matches. Germline V lookup: CDR1 SNHLY, CDR2 FYNNEI. There are 15 residues in the CDR3. In nucleotides, the CDR3 is TGTGCCAGCAGTGAGACTAGCGGGGTCCCCTACGAGCAGTACTTC. This translates into CASSETSGVPYEQYF.

This clone has just a few counts. This chain connects TRBV9 to TRBJ1-2; a possible D gene is TRBD1 (6 bases). Germline CDR1 SGDLS, CDR2 YYNGEE. The CDR3 covers 14 residues. V was cut by 3 bases and J by 8 bases, with 17 bases left in between. CDR3 sequence (DNA): TGTGCCAGCAGCGCAGGGGAAGGGATCCGGGGCTACACCTTC. Translation gives CASSAGEGIRGYTF.

This chain connects TRBV7-8 to TRBJ1-2, with 7 positions matching TRBD1. CDR3 length equals 12 residues. J gave up 4 bases and V 8 bases, and 4 bases lay outside the gene matches. Looked up from germline, CDR1 is SGHVS and CDR2 is FQNEAQ. CDR3 nucleotides: TGTGCCAGCGGGACAGCTCTCTATGGCTACACCTTC. This translates into CASGTALYGYTF. The whole variable domain, remainder taken from reference TRBV7-8 and TRBJ1-2, is GAGVSQSPRYKVAKRGQDVALRCDPISGHVSLFWYQQALGQGPEFLTYFQNEAQLDKSGLPSDRFFAERPEGSVSTLKIQRTQQEDSAVYLCASGTALYGYTFGSGTRLTVV.

The chain recombines TRBV7-2 with TRBJ2-7; weak D call: TRBD1 (6 bases). Deletions cut 4 bases from V and 4 bases from J, with 17 bases between. The CDR3 covers 15 residues. The V gene's germline CDR1 is SGHTA and CDR2 FQGNSA. The CDR3 is CASSSRTEGLYEQYF. CDR3 coding DNA: TGTGCCAGCAGCTCCCGGACAGAGGGGCTATACGAGCAGTACTTC.

The J gene is TRBJ1-1, the V gene TRBV6-5; 7 bases are shared with TRBD1. The CDR3 loop spans 14 amino acids. Germline V lookup: CDR1 MNHEY, CDR2 SVGAGI. J was trimmed by 4 bases and V by 2 bases; bases with no gene match: 4. CDR3 residues: CASSYATGLTEAFF. CDR3 DNA sequence: TGTGCCAGCAGTTACGCGACAGGGCTCACTGAAGCTTTCTTT.

About this clone itself: One end of the junction varies from germline; a read error may be responsible. The V call is TRBV6-1, the J call TRBJ2-7; TRBD2 matches at 7 bases. This CDR3 region has 12 residues. CDR1 is MNHNS and CDR2 is SASEGT in the germline V gene. The CDR3 loop reads CASSEGDYEQYF. DNA for the CDR3: TGTGCCAGCAGTGAAGGGGACTACGAGCAGTATTTC.

The chain employs TRBV29-1 and TRBJ2-7; 8 bases are a match to TRBD1. The V gene end was trimmed by 4 bases and the J gene end by 4 bases; junction bases not matched to a gene: 0. The germline CDR1 and CDR2 sequences are SQVTM and ANQGSEA. The CDR3 extends over 11 amino acids. The CDR3 DNA reads as TGCAGCGTTGGGACAGGGTACGAGCAGTACTTC. This translates into CSVGTGYEQYF.

The chain is built from TRBV21-1 and TRBJ2-3; no DNA check was done on the table's D call, TRBD2. TRBV21-1 is a pseudogene locus. The CDR3 runs to 16 residues. Here the CDR3 reads CASRGSLAVMQDTQYF. For the CDR3, the DNA is TGTGCCAGCAGGGGTTCATTAGCAGTCATGCAAGATACGCAGTATTTT.

The count of this clone is one. J is TRBJ1-1 and V is TRBV4-1; a weak D match, TRBD1 (5 bases). The ends were cut back, 1 base at V and 3 bases at J, with 18 bases in the middle. The CDR3 runs to 17 residues. Germline values: CDR1 MGHRA, CDR2 YSYEKL. This chain's CDR3 is CASSQGYGTQGDTEAFF. CDR3 bases: TGCGCCAGCAGCCAAGGCTACGGGACTCAGGGCGACACTGAAGCTTTCTTT.

The chain employs TRBV7-9 and TRBJ1-1; TRBD1 is a possible D gene (6 bases). V was shortened by 5 bases and J by 0 bases, with 16 bases between the two germline ends. Looked up from germline, CDR1 is SEHNR and CDR2 is FQNEAQ (reference sequence). CDR3 length: 16 residues. CDR3 loop: CASSTPEGQLNTEAFF. CDR3 in DNA: TGTGCCAGCAGCACCCCCGAGGGACAATTGAACACTGAAGCTTTCTTT.

The chain is built from TRBV9 and TRBJ1-5, with 10 bases matching TRBD1. This CDR3 spans 15 amino acids. V dropped 0 bases and J dropped 6; count of bases not matched to a gene: 3. Per germline, CDR1 SGDLS and CDR2 YYNGEE. The CDR3 coding sequence is TGTGCCAGCAGCGTAGGGACAGGGGGAAGTCAGCCCCAGCATTTT. Translating it yields CASSVGTGGSQPQHF.

This clone counts as medium-sized. DNA for the CDR3: TGTGCCAGCAGCTACTGGGGACAGGGGGCTTACGAGCAGTACTTC. This translates into CASSYWGQGAYEQYF. The rearrangement joins TRBV11-2 to TRBJ2-7, with 12 bases matching TRBD1. This CDR3 has 15 residues. With V trimmed by 4 bases and J by 4 bases, 5 bases remained unmatched. Germline CDR1 reads SGHAT; CDR2 reads FQNNGV.

This clone was counted only a few times. V is TRBV5-4 and J is TRBJ2-1, with 11 nucleotides matching TRBD1. The CDR3 contains 16 residues. The J segment lost 3 bases and the V segment lost 0 bases, leaving 2 bases of the junction unmatched. Germline loops: CDR1 SGHNT, CDR2 YYREEE (reference sequence). The DNA for the CDR3 is TGTGCCAGCAGCTTGGGGGGACAGGGGGGCTACAATGAGCAGTTCTTC. The encoded protein is CASSLGGQGGYNEQFF.

As for this clone: It is likely a read error: a sequence one base away is far more abundant. This same CDR3 is encoded by further DNA sequences in the sample. V and J are TRBV11-2 and TRBJ2-7, with a weak D call TRBD1 (6 bases). Germline V gene data show CDR1 as SGHAT and CDR2 as FQNNGV. This CDR3 has 14 residues. Trimming stripped 3 bases from V and 2 bases from J, with 11 bases between. The CDR3 DNA is TGTGCCAGCAGCTTGTTTCAGGGGCCCTACGAGCAGTACTTC. Its protein product is CASSLFQGPYEQYF.

This clone was counted a few times. Other nucleotide sequences in the sample specify the same CDR3. The chain uses TRBV5-5 and TRBJ2-7; 11 nucleotides line up with TRBD1. Germline values: CDR1 SGHKS, CDR2 YYEKEE (reference sequence). With 2 bases clipped from V and 7 bases from J, the junction kept 2 bases outside the gene matches. The CDR3 contains 13 residues. CDR3 coding DNA: TGTGCCAGCAGCTTCGGGACAGGGGGAGAGCAGTACTTC. It yields the protein CASSFGTGGEQYF.

The V gene is TRBV19, the J gene TRBJ1-5; 11 nucleotides match TRBD1. The V gene end was trimmed by 5 bases and the J gene end by 3 bases; junction bases not matched to a gene: 6. The germline V gene has CDR1 LNHDA and CDR2 SQIVND (reference sequence). The CDR3 is made up of 16 amino acids. CDR3 region: CASSLRTGGHNQPQHF. CDR3 DNA: TGTGCCAGTAGTCTGCGGACAGGGGGCCACAATCAGCCCCAGCATTTT.

This rearrangement joins TRBV11-3 to TRBJ2-5; no definite D call. V lost 0 bases and J lost 1, with 12 bases in between. Germline lookup yields CDR1 SGHNT and CDR2 YENEEA. This CDR3 region has 16 residues. The CDR3 DNA sequence: TGTGCCAGCAGCTTAGAATCGGAGCTGGGCCAAGAGACCCAGTACTTC. Translating it yields CASSLESELGQETQYF.